This T cell receptor (beta chain) was sequenced for a study of cytomegalovirus exposure and HLA in healthy donors. Notes on the study in general: Researchers catalogued 150 or so TCR beta chains as cytomegalovirus-associated. TCR association rates varied by HLA locus in a later analysis, with DRB1 highest and HLA-C lowest.

This CDR3 has 15 residues. Unmatched junction bases numbered 1, after V lost 3 bases and J lost 3 bases. Germline CDR1 reads SGHRS; CDR2 reads YFSETQ. There are a few counts of this clone. Its antigen is currently unknown. The PCR employed 60 Vbeta primers together with 13 Jbeta primers. Using immunoSEQ multiplex PCR, the repertoire was profiled, and TCRdb retains in-frame clones only, with some absent. The sample has about 160,000 clones, 79% seen once. The material sequenced was PBMCs. The chain recombines TRBV5-1 with TRBJ2-1; TRBD2 matches 12 bases. The clonotype comes from a man aged 50-60 years in good health and CMV-seropositive. DNA of the CDR3: TGCGCCAGCAGCTGGACTAGCGGGAACTACAATGAGCAGTTCTTC. It codes for CASSWTSGNYNEQFF.